Listed here are 8 T cell receptor beta chains from one sample, sequenced in a study of T cells in tumors after PD-1 blockade. TCRdb's copy holds only in-frame clones and misses some; the assay was immunoSEQ multiplex PCR. The data show tens of thousands of clones, about 74% seen once. The sample in question was PBMCs, obtained after anti-PD-1 treatment. These receptors were collected from a human donor with basal cell carcinoma.

This clone was counted between two and nine times. At the DNA level, this CDR3 is encoded by other sequences in the same sample as well. The J gene is TRBJ1-3, the V gene TRBV6-5; maybe TRBD1 (6 bases). Trimming shortened V by 0 bases and J by 4 bases, and 10 bases separated the two germline ends. The CDR3 has 15 amino acids. Germline lookup yields CDR1 MNHEY and CDR2 SVGAGI. CDR3: CASSYSGARGNTIYF. CDR3 sequence (DNA): TGTGCCAGCAGTTACTCGGGGGCCCGGGGAAACACCATATATTTT.

The V gene is TRBV5-1, the J gene TRBJ2-2, with a weak D call TRBD2 (7 bases). Trimming took off 3 bases at V and 1 base at J, with 10 bases between the two ends. This CDR3 has 15 residues. Germline V gives CDR1 SGHRS, CDR2 YFSETQ. Here the CDR3 reads CASSSGGVNTGELFF. The DNA for the CDR3 is TGCGCCAGCAGCTCGGGGGGCGTGAACACCGGGGAGCTGTTTTTT.

The chain couples TRBV5-4 to TRBJ1-4; 10 bases map to TRBD1. Looked up from germline, CDR1 is SGHNT and CDR2 is YYREEE (reference sequence). This CDR3 contains 15 residues. J gave up 4 bases and V 4 bases, and 4 bases lay outside the gene matches. The CDR3 loop is CASSDRGRINEKLFF. Written as DNA, the CDR3 is TGTGCCAGCAGCGACAGGGGGCGCATTAATGAAAAACTGTTTTTT. Based on the CDR3 plus reference TRBV5-4 and TRBJ1-4, the full variable domain is ETGVTQSPTHLIKTRGQQVTLRCSSQSGHNTVSWYQQALGQGPQFIFQYYREEENGRGNFPPRFSGLQFPNYSSELNVNALELDDSALYLCASSDRGRINEKLFFGSGTQLSVL.

The chain combines TRBV7-9 with TRBJ2-7, with 11 bases aligning to TRBD1. Germline V gene lookup returns CDR1 SEHNR and CDR2 FQNEAQ (reference sequence). V lost 5 bases to trimming and J lost 2 bases; unmatched junction nucleotides: 5. The CDR3 extends over 15 amino acids. CDR3 amino acids: CASSPRTGGAYEQYF. CDR3 nucleotides: TGTGCCAGCAGCCCACGGACAGGGGGCGCCTACGAGCAGTACTTC. The full variable domain, its missing parts supplied by reference TRBV7-9 and TRBJ2-7, is DTGVSQNPRHKITKRGQNVTFRCDPISEHNRLYWYRQTLGQGPEFLTYFQNEAQLEKSRLLSDRFSAERPKGSFSTLEIQRTEQGDSAMYLCASSPRTGGAYEQYFGPGTRLTVT.

The chain combines TRBV2 with TRBJ2-3; D perhaps matches TRBD2 (6 bases). CDR3 length: 15 amino acids. V gave up 8 bases and J gave up 5 bases, with 20 bases separating them. Germline V CDR1 and CDR2: SNHLY, FYNNEI. The CDR3 region has the DNA TGTGCCAGCCTCAGCGGCGGGGCTCTAAGAGATACGCAGTATTTT. Translating it yields CASLSGGALRDTQYF.

The chain links TRBV18 to TRBJ2-5; TRBD1 or TRBD2 may be the D gene (5 bases each). Germline-derived CDR1 and CDR2 are KGHSH and LQKENI. The CDR3 length is 15 residues. V dropped 2 bases and J dropped 5 bases, with 15 bases sitting between them. The CDR3 DNA reads as TGTGCCAGCTCACCATCAGAGGGGCTGGGCGAGACCCAGTACTTC. It is translated as CASSPSEGLGETQYF.

This clone was detected only a few times. The gene calls are TRBV7-8 and TRBJ2-3, with TRBD2 identical over 8 bases. Trimming cost V 5 bases and J 0 bases; bases outside gene matches: 7. This CDR3 is built from 16 residues. In germline, CDR1 is SGHVS, CDR2 FQNEAQ. The CDR3 coding sequence is TGTGCCAGCAGCCCCGAAAGCGGGGGTAGCACAGATACGCAGTATTTT. It encodes CASSPESGGSTDTQYF.

V usage is TRBV7-6 and J usage is TRBJ2-1; 9 bases map to TRBD1. Germline lookup yields CDR1 SGHVS and CDR2 FNYEAQ. V shed 4 bases, J shed 12 bases, and the junction held 10 bases outside the gene matches. There are 14 residues in the CDR3. This CDR3 reads CASSSGTGRSGQFF. The DNA for the CDR3 is TGTGCCAGCAGCTCTGGGACAGGGAGGAGTGGGCAGTTCTTC.